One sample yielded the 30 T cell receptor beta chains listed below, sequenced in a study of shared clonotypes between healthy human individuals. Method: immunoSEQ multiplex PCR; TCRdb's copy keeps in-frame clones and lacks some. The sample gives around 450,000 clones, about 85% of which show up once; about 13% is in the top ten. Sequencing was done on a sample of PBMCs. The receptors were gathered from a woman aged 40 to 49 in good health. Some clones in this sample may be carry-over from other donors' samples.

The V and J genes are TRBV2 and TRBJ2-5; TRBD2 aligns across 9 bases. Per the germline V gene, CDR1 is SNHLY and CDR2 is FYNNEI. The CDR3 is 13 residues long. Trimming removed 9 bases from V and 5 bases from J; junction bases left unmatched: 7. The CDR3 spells CASGTSYSETQYF. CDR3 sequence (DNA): TGTGCCAGTGGGACTAGCTATAGCGAGACCCAGTACTTC.

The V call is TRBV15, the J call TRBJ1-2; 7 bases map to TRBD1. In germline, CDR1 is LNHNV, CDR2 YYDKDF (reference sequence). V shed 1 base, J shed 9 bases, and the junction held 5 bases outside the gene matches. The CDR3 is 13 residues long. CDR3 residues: CATSRAGQDSYTF. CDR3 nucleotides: TGTGCCACCAGCAGAGCTGGACAGGATAGCTACACCTTC.

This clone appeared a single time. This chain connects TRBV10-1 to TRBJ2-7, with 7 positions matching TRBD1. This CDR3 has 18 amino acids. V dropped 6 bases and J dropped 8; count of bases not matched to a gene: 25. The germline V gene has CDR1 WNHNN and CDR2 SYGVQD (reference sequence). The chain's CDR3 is CASSERITEGQERDQQYF. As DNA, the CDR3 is TGCGCCAGCAGCGAGAGGATAACAGAAGGACAGGAGAGGGATCAGCAGTACTTC.

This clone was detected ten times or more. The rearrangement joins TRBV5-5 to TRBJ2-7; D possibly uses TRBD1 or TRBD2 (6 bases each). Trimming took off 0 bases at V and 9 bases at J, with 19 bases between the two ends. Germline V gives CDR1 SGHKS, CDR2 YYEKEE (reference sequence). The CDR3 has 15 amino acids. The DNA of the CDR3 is TGTGCCAGCAGCTTGGAGGGGGGCTCCCCAATTGGGCAGTACTTC. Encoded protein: CASSLEGGSPIGQYF.

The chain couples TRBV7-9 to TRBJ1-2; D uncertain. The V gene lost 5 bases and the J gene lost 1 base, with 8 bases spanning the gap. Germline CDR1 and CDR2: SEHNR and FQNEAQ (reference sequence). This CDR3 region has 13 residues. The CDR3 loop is CASSEKVNYGYTF. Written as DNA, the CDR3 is TGTGCCAGCAGCGAAAAGGTTAACTATGGCTACACCTTC.

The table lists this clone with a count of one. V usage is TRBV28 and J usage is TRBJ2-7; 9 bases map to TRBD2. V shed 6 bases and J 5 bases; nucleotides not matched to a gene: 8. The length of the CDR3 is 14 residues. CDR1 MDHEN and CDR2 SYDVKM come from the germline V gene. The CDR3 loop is CASRPGSGSHEQYF. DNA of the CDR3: TGTGCCAGCAGACCAGGTAGCGGGAGCCACGAGCAGTACTTC. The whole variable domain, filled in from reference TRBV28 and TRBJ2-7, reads DVKVTQSSRYLVKRTGEKVFLECVQDMDHENMFWYRQDPGLGLRLIYFSYDVKMKEKGDIPEGYSVSREKKERFSLILESASTNQTSMYLCASRPGSGSHEQYFGPGTRLTVT.

The CDR3 bases are TGTGCCAGCAGCTTGTATCTAGGCGGCACCGGGGAGCTGTTTTTT. Translation: CASSLYLGGTGELFF. V is TRBV11-3 and J is TRBJ2-2; D is unresolved. Between the trimmed V and J ends, which lost 3 bases and 4 bases, there was a span of 12 bases. The CDR3 spans 15 residues. CDR1 SGHNT and CDR2 YENEEA come from the germline V gene.

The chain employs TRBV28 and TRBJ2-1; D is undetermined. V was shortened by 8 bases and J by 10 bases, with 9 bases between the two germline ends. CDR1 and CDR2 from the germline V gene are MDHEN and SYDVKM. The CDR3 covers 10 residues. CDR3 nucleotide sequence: TGTGCCAGCGTTGGTAGAGAGCAGTTCTTC. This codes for CASVGREQFF.

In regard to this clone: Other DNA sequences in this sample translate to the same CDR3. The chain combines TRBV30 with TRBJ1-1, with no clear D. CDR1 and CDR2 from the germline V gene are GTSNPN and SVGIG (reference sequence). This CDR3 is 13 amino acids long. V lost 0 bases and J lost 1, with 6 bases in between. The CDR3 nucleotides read TGTGCCTGGAGTGTCGGGAGGAACACTGAAGCTTTCTTT. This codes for CAWSVGRNTEAFF.

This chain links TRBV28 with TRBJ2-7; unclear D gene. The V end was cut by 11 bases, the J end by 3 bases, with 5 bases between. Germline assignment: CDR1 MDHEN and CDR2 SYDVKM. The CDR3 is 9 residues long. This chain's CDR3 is CAFNYEQYF. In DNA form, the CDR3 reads TGTGCCTTCAACTACGAGCAGTACTTC.

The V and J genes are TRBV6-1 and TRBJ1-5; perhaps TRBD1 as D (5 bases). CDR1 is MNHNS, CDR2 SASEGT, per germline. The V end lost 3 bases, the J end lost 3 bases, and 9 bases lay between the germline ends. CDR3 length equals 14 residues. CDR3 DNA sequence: TGTGCCAGCAGTGAGGGGGAAGCCAATCAGCCCCAGCATTTT. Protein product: CASSEGEANQPQHF.

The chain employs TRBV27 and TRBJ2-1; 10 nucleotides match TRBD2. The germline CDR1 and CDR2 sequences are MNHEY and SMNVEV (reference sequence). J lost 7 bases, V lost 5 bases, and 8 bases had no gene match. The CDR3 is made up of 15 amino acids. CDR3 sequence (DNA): TGTGCCAGCAGTCTTCTAGCGGGAGTATCTAATGAGCAGTTCTTC. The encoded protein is CASSLLAGVSNEQFF.

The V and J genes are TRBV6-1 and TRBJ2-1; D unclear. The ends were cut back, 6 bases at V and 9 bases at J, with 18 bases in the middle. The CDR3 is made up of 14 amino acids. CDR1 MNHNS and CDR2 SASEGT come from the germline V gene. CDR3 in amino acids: CASSWVEETGEQFF. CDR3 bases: TGTGCCAGCAGCTGGGTCGAGGAAACGGGTGAGCAGTTCTTC.

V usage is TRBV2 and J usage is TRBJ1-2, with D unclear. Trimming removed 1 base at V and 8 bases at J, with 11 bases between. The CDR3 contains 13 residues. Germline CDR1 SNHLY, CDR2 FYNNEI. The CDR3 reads CASSEGGSRGYTF. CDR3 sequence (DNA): TGTGCCAGCAGTGAAGGCGGTTCGCGGGGCTACACCTTC.

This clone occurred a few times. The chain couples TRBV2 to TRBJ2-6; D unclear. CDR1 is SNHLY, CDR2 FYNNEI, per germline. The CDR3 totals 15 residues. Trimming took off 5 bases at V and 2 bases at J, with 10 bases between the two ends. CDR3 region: CASSSLRTGANVLTF. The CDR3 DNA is TGTGCCAGCAGTTCCCTTAGGACTGGGGCCAACGTCCTGACTTTC.

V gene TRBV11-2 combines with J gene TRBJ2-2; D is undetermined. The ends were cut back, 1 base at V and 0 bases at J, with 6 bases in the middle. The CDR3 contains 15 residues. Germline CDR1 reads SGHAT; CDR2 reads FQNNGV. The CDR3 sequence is CASSLGPANTGELFF. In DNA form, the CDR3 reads TGTGCCAGCAGCTTAGGACCGGCGAACACCGGGGAGCTGTTTTTT. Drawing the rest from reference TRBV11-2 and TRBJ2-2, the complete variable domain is EAGVAQSPRYKIIEKRQSVAFWCNPISGHATLYWYQQILGQGPKLLIQFQNNGVVDDSQLPKDRFSAERLKGVDSTLKIQPAKLEDSAVYLCASSLGPANTGELFFGEGSRLTVL.

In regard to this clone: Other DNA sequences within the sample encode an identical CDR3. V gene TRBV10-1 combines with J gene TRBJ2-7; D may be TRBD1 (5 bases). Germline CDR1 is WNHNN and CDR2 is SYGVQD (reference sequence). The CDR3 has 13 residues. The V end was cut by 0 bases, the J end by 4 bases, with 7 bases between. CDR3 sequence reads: CASSESGVYEQYF. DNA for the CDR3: TGCGCCAGCAGTGAGTCAGGGGTATACGAGCAGTACTTC.

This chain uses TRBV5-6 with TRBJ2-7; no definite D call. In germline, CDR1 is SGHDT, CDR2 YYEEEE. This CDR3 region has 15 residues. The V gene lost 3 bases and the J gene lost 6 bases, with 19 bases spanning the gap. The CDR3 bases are TGTGCCAGCAGCTCCTGGACCGGTCATAGAGGCGAGCAGTACTTC. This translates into CASSSWTGHRGEQYF.

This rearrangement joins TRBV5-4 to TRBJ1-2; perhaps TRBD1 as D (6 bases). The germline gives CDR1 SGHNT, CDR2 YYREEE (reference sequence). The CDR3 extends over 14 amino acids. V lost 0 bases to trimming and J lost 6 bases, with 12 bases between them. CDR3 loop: CASSLGRNRDGYTF. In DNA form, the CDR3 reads TGTGCCAGCAGCTTGGGACGGAACAGGGATGGCTACACCTTC.

The CDR3 DNA is TGTGCCTGGGGTTCGGGCGTGGTTCAAGAGACCCAGTACTTC. Translated: CAWGSGVVQETQYF. V and J are TRBV30 and TRBJ2-5; D remains ambiguous. V lost 5 bases and J 2 bases, leaving 15 bases between the germline ends. The CDR3 runs 14 residues. CDR1 and CDR2 from the germline V gene are GTSNPN and SVGIG (reference sequence). The variable domain in full, completed from reference TRBV30 and TRBJ2-5, reads SQTIHQWPATLVQPVGSPLSLECTVEGTSNPNLYWYRQAAGRGLQLLFYSVGIGQISSEVPQNLSASRPQDRQFILSSKKLLLSDSGFYLCAWGSGVVQETQYFGPGTRLLVL.

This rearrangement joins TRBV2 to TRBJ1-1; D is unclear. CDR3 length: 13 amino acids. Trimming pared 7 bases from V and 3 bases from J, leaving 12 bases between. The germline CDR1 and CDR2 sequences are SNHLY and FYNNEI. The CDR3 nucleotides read TGTGCCAGCACCCTTTCGGCTGACACTGAAGCTTTCTTT. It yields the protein CASTLSADTEAFF.

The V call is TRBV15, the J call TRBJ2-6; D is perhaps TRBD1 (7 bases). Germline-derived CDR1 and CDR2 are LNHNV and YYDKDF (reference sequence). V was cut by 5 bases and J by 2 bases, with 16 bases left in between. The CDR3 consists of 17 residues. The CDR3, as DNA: TGTGCCACCAGCTATCGCAGGGGGGTGGCTGGGGCCAACGTCCTGACTTTC. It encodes CATSYRRGVAGANVLTF.

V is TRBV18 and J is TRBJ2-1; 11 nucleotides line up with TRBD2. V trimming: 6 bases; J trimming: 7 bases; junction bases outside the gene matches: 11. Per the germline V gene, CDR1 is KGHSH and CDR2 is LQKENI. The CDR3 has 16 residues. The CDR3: CASSPSLAGGPNEQFF. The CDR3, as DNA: TGTGCCAGCTCGCCGTCCCTAGCGGGAGGTCCTAATGAGCAGTTCTTC.

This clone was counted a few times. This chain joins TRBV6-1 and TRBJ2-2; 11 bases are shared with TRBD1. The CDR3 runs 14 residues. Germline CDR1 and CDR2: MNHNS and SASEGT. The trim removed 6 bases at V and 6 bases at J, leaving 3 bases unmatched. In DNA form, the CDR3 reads TGTGCCAGCAGAGGGACAGGGGGACCCGGGGAGCTGTTTTTT. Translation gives CASRGTGGPGELFF.

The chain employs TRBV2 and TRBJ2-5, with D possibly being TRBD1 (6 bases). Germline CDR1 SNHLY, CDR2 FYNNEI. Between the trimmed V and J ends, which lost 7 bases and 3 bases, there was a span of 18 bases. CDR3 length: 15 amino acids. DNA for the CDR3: TGTGCCAGCATGCAGACAGGAAGTTTAAAAGAGACCCAGTACTTC. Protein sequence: CASMQTGSLKETQYF.

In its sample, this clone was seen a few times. As DNA, the CDR3 is TGTGCCAGCAGCCAAACAGGGGTGGATCAGCCCCAGCATTTT. This gives the protein CASSQTGVDQPQHF. V gene TRBV16 combines with J gene TRBJ1-5, with TRBD1 matching 7 bases. The CDR3 totals 14 residues. Trimming took 2 bases from V and 5 from J; bases not matched to a gene: 3. The germline V gene encodes CDR1 KGHSY and CDR2 FQNENV.

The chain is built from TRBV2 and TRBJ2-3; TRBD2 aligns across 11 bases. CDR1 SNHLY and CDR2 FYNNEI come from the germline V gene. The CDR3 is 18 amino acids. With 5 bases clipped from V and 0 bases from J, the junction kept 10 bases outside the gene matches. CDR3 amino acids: CASSLIPGLAASTDTQYF. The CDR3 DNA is TGTGCCAGCAGTCTTATTCCGGGACTAGCGGCGAGCACAGATACGCAGTATTTT.

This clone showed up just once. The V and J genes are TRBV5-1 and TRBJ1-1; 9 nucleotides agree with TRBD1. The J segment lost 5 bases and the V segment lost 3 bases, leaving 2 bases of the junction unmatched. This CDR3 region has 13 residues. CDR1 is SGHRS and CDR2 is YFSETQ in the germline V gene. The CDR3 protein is CASSSGQGTEAFF. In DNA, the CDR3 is TGCGCCAGCAGCTCAGGACAGGGGACTGAAGCTTTCTTT.

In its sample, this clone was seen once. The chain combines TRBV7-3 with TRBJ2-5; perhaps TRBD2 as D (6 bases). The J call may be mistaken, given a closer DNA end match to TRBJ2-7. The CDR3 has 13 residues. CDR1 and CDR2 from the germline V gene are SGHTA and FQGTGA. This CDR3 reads CASSLKAGYEQYF. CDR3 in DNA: TGTGCCAGCAGTCTAAAGGCGGGGTACGAGCAGTACTTC.

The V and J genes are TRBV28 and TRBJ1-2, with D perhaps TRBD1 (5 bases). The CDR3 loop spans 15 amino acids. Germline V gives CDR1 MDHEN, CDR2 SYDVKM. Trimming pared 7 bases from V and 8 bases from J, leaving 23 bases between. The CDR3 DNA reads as TGTGCCAGCACCGACTTAATCAGGCAATGGGGCGGCTACACCTTC. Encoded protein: CASTDLIRQWGGYTF.